This T cell receptor (beta chain) was sequenced in a study of T cell clonotyping in hematopoietic cell transplantation. Only in-frame clones appear in the TCRdb table, and some are missing; sequencing was by immunoSEQ multiplex PCR. Among several thousand clones listed, more than 75% were seen once. From germline, CDR1 is MNHEY and CDR2 SMNVEV (reference sequence). The CDR3 contains 14 residues. V was clipped by 5 bases and J by 4 bases; unmatched bases: 5. The count of this clone is one. The sample here was PBMCs, taken 100 days after allogeneic stem cell transplant. This clonotype was sampled from a male patient aged 45-60 years who had an allogeneic stem cell transplant from a related donor, so the T cells may come from the graft donor. Some clones in this sample may be carry-over from other donors' samples. The chain combines TRBV27 with TRBJ2-7, with 10 bases aligning to TRBD1. The CDR3 sequence is CASSPRQGAYEQYF. The CDR3 DNA sequence: TGTGCCAGCAGTCCACGACAGGGGGCTTACGAGCAGTACTTC.